The clone carrying this T cell receptor beta chain has a handful of counts. The antigen remains unidentified. These data are taken from a study of T cells in narcolepsy. Across the study: Enrolled donors included narcolepsy type 1 or type 2 patients and healthy controls. Findings and caveats of the study: Autoreactive HCRT-specific and TRIB2-specific clonotypes were marked in same-patient CSF-versus-blood CD4+ comparisons.

TCRdb's table, derived via immunoSEQ multiplex PCR, lists solely in-frame clones and lacks some. The profile shows about 35,000 clones, 80% of them singletons. CDR1 is SGHKS and CDR2 is YYEKEE in the germline V gene (reference sequence). Trimming removed 4 bases from V and 7 bases from J; junction bases left unmatched: 11. The CDR3 covers 15 residues. Sequenced sample: memory (CD45RA-) CD4+ T cells from blood. The clonotype was recovered from a human donor in good health. The rearrangement links TRBV5-5 to TRBJ2-4; TRBD1 agrees at 7 bases. The CDR3, as DNA: TGTGCCAGCAGCGAACTACAGGGGCGGGCGAACATTCAGTACTTC. Translating gives CASSELQGRANIQYF. The whole variable domain, filled in from reference TRBV5-5 and TRBJ2-4, reads DAGVTQSPTHLIKTRGQQVTLRCSPISGHKSVSWYQQVLGQGPQFIFQYYEKEERGRGNFPDRFSARQFPNYSSELNVNALLLGDSALYLCASSELQGRANIQYFGAGTRLSVL.